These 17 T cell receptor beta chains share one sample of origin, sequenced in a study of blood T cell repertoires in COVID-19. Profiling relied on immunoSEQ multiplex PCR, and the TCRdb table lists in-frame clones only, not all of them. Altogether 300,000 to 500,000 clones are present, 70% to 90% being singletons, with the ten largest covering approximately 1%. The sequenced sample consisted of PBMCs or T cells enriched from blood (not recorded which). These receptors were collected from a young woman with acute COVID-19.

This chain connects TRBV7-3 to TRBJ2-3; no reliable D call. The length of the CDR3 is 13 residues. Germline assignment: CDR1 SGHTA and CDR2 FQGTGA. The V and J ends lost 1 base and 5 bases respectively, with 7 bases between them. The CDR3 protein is CASSLNARDTQYF. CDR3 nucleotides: TGTGCCAGCAGCTTAAACGCGAGAGATACGCAGTATTTT.

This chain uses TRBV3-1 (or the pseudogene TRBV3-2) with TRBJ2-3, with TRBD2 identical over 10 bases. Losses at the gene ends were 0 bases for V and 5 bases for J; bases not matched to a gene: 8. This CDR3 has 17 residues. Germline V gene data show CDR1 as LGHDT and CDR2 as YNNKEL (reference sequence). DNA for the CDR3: TGTGCCAGCAGCCAAGATACCCCGGCTAGCGGGGGAGATACGCAGTATTTT. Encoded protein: CASSQDTPASGGDTQYF.

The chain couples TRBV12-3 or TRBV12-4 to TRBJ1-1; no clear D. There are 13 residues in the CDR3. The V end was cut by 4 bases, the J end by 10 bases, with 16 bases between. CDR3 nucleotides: TGTGCCAGCAGTTATGGGCAACCCGGAGGAGCTTTCTTT. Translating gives CASSYGQPGGAFF.

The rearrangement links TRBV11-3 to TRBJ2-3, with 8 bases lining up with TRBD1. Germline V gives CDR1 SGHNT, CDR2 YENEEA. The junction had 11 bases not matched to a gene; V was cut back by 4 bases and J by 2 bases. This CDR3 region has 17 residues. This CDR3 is CASSSGFGTGYTDTQYF. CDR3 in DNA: TGTGCCAGCAGCTCAGGCTTTGGGACAGGCTACACAGATACGCAGTATTTT.

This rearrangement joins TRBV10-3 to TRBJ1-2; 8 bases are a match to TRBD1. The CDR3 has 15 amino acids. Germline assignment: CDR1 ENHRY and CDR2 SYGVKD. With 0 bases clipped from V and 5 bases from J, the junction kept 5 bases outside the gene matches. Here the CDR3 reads CAISESGQGSYGYTF. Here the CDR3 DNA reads TGTGCCATCAGTGAGTCTGGACAGGGCTCTTATGGCTACACCTTC.

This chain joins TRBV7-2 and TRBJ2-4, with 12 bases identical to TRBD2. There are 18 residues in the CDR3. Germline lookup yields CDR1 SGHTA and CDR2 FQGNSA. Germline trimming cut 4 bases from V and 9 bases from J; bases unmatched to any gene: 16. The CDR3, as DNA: TGTGCCAGCAGCTCCCCTGGTGTGCTAGCGGGGGGGCGGGGCATTCAGTACTTC. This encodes CASSSPGVLAGGRGIQYF.

CDR3 DNA sequence: TGTGCCATCAGATCGGGACAGGGGGTTTGGAAATATGGCTACACCTTC. Translating gives CAIRSGQGVWKYGYTF. This chain links TRBV5-8 with TRBJ1-2; 11 nucleotides match TRBD1. The V gene's germline CDR1 is SGHTS and CDR2 YDEGEE. The CDR3 totals 16 residues. J was trimmed by 5 bases and V by 9 bases; bases with no gene match: 15.

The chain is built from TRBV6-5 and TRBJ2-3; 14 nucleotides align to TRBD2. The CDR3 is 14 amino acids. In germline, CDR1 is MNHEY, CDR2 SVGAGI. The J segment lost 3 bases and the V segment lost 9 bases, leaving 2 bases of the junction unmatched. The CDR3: CASRTSGGTDTQYF. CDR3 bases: TGTGCCAGTAGGACTAGCGGGGGGACAGATACGCAGTATTTT.

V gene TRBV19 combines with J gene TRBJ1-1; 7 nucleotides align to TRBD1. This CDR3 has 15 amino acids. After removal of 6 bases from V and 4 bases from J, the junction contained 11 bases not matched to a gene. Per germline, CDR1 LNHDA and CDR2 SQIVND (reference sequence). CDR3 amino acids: CASSRDPQGTTEAFF. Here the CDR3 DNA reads TGTGCCAGTAGCCGTGACCCACAGGGGACCACTGAAGCTTTCTTT.

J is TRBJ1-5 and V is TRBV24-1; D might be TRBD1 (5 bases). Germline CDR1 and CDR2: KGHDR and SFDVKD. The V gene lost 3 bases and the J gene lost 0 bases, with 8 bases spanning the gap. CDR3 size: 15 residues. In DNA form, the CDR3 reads TGTGCCACCAGTGATGGGGCTTCTAGCAATCAGCCCCAGCATTTT. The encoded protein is CATSDGASSNQPQHF.

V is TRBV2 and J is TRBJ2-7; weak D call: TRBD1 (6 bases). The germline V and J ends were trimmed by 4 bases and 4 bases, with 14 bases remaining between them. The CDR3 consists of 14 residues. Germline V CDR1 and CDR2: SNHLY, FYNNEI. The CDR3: CASSGPGTKYEQYF. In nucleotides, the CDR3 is TGTGCCAGCAGTGGACCCGGGACAAAGTACGAGCAGTACTTC.

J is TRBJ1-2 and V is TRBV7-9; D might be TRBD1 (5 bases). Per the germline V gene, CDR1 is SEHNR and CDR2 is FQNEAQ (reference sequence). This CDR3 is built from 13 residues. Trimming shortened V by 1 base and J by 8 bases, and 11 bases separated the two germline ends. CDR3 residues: CASSLEGNWGYTF. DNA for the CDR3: TGTGCCAGCAGCTTAGAGGGGAATTGGGGCTACACCTTC.

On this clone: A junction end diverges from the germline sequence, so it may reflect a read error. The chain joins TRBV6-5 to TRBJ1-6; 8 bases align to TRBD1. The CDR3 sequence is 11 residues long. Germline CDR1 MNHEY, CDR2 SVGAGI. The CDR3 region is CASGVRDRPLF. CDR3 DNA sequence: TGTGCCAGCGGAGTAAGGGACAGGCCTTTATTT.

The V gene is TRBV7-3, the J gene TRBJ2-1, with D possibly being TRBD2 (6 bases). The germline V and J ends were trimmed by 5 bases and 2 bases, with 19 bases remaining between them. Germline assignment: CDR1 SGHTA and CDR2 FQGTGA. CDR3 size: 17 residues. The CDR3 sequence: CASSRGSQRATYNEQFF. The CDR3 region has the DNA TGTGCCAGCAGCCGTGGGTCTCAGCGGGCAACCTACAATGAGCAGTTCTTC.

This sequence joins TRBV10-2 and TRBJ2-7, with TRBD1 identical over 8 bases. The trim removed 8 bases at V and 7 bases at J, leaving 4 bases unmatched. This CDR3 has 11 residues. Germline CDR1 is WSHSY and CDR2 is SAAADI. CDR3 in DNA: TGCGCCAGCGGAACAGGGGGAGAGCAGTACTTC. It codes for CASGTGGEQYF.

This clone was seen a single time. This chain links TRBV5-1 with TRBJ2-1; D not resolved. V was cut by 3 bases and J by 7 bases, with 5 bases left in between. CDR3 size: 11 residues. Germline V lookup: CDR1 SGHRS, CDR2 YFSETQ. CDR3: CASSSSNEQFF. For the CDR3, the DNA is TGCGCCAGCAGCTCGTCTAATGAGCAGTTCTTC.

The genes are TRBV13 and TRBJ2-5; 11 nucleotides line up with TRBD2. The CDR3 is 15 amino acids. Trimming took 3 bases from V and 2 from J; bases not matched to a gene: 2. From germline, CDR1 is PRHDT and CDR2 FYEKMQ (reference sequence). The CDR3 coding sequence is TGTGCCAGCAGCTTGGGACTAGCGGTTCAAGAGACCCAGTACTTC. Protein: CASSLGLAVQETQYF.